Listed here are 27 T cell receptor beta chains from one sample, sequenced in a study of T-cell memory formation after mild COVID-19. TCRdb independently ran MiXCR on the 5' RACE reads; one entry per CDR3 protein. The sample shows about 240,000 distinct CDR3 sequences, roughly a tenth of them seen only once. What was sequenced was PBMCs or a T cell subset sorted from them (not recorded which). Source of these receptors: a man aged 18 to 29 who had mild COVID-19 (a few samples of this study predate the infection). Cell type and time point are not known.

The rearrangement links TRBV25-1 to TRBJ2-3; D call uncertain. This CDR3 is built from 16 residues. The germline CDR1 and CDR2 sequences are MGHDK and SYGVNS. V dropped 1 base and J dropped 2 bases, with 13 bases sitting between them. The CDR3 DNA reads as TGTGCCAGCAGTGAATTCGGCACTGACATCACAGATACGCAGTATTTT. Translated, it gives CASSEFGTDITDTQYF.

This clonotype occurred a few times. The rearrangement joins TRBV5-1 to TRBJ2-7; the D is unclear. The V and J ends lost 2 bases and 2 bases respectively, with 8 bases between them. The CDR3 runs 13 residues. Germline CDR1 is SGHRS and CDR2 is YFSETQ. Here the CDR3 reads CASSFRSAYEQYF. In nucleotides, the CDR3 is TGCGCCAGCAGCTTCCGCAGTGCCTACGAGCAGTACTTC.

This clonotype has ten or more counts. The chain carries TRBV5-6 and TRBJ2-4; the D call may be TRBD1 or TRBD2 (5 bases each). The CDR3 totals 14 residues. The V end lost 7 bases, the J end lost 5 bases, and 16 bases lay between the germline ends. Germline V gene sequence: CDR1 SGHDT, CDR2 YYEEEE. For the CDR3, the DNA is TGTGCCAGCGTCCGCCGGGACGGAGAAAACATTCAGTACTTC. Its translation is CASVRRDGENIQYF.

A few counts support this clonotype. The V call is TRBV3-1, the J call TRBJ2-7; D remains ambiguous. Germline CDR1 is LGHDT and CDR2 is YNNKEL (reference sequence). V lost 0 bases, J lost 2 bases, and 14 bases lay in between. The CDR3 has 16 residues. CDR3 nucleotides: TGTGCCAGCAGCCAAGAGATCGCAGTAAGTCCCTACGAGCAGTACTTC. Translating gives CASSQEIAVSPYEQYF.

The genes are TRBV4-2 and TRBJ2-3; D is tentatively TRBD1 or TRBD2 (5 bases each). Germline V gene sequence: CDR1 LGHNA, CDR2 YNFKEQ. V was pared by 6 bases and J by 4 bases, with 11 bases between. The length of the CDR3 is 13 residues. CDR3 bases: TGTGCCAGCAGTTGGGTGGGGGCAGATACGCAGTATTTT. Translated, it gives CASSWVGADTQYF.

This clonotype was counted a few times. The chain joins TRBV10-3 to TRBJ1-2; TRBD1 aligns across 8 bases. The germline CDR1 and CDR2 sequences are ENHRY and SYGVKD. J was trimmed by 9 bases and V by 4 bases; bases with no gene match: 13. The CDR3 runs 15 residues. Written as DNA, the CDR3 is TGTGCCATCAGTGCGCCCCCAGGACAGGGTGGCCGCTACACCTTC. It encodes CAISAPPGQGGRYTF.

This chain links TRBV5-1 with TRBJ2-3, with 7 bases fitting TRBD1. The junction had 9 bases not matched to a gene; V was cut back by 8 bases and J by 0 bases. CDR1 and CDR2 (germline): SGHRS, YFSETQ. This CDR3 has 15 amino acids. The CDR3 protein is CASLLGTVSTDTQYF. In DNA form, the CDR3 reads TGCGCCAGTCTACTCGGGACAGTCAGCACAGATACGCAGTATTTT.

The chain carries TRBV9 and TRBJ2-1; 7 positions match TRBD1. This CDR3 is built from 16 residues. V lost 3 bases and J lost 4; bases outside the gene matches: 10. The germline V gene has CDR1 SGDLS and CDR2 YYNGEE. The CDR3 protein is CASSGIRDSRYNEQFF. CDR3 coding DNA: TGTGCCAGCAGCGGCATCCGGGACAGTAGATACAATGAGCAGTTCTTC.

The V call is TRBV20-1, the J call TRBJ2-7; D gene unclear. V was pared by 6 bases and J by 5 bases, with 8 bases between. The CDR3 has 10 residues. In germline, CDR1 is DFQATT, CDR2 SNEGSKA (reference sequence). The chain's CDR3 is CSALLHEQYF. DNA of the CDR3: TGCAGTGCCCTGCTCCACGAGCAGTACTTC.

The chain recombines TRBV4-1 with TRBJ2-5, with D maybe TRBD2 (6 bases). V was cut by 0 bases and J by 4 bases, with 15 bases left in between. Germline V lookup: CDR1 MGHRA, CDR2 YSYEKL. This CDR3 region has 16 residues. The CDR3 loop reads CASSQEGGYQGETQYF. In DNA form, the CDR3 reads TGCGCCAGCAGCCAAGAGGGAGGCTACCAAGGAGAGACCCAGTACTTC.

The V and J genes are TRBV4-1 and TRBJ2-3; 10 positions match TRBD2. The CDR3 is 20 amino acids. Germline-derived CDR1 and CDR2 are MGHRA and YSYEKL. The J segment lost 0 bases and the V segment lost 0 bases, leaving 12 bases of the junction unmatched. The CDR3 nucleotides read TGCGCCAGCAGCCAAGATCAGGCTAGCGGGGGATCGTCTAGCACAGATACGCAGTATTTT. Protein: CASSQDQASGGSSSTDTQYF.

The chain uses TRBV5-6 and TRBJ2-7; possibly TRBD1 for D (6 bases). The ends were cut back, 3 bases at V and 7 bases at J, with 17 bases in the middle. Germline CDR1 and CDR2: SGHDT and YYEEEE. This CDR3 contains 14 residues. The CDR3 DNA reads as TGTGCCAGCAGCTCGGACAGCTCTGAAAGGGAGCAGTACGTC. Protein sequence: CASSSDSSEREQYV.

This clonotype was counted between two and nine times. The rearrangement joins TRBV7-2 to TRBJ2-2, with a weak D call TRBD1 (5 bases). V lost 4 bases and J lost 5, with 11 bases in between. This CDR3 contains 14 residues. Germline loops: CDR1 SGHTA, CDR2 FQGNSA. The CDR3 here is CASSSAGLTGELFF. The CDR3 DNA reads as TGTGCCAGCAGCTCGGCAGGGCTGACCGGGGAGCTGTTTTTT.

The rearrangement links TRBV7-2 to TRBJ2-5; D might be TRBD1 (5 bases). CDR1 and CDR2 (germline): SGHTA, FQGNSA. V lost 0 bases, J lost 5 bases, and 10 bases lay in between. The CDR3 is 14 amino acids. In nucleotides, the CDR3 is TGTGCCAGCAGCTTAGCGGCAGGGATGGAGACCCAGTACTTC. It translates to CASSLAAGMETQYF.

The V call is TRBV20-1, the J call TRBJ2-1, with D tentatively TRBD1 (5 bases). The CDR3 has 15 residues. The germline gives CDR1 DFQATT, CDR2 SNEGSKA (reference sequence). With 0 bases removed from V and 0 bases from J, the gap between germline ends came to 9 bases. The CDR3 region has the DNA TGCAGTGCTAGAGATCTCAGGGTCTCCTACAATGAGCAGTTCTTC. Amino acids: CSARDLRVSYNEQFF.

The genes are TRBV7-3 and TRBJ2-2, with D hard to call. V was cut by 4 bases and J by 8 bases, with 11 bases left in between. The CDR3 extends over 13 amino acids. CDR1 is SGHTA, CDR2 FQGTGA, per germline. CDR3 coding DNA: TGTGCCAGCAGCTCCAAGACTGGAGGGGAGCTGTTTTTT. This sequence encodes CASSSKTGGELFF. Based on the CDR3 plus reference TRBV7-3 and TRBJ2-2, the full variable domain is GAGVSQTPSNKVTEKGKYVELRCDPISGHTALYWYRQSLGQGPEFLIYFQGTGAADDSGLPNDRFFAVRPEGSVSTLKIQRTERGDSAVYLCASSSKTGGELFFGEGSRLTVL.

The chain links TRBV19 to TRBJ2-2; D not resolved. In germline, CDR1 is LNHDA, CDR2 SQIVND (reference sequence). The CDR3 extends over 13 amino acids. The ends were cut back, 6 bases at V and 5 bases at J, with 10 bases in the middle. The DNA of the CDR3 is TGTGCCAGTAGCCTCCTGTGGACCGGGGAGCTGTTTTTT. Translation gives CASSLLWTGELFF.

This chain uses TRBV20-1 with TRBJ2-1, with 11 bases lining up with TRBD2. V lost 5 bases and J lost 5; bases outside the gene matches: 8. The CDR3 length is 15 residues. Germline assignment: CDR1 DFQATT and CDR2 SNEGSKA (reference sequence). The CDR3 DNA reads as TGCAGTGCTGATGTTCTAGCGGGGGGTAACAATGAGCAGTTCTTC. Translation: CSADVLAGGNNEQFF.

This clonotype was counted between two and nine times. The CDR3 is CASSPGGQGAYEQYF. The CDR3 DNA is TGCGCCAGCAGCCCGGGGGGGCAGGGGGCGTACGAGCAGTACTTC. This sequence joins TRBV5-1 and TRBJ2-7; D is perhaps TRBD1 or TRBD2 (8 bases each). CDR3 length: 15 residues. CDR1 is SGHRS and CDR2 is YFSETQ in the germline V gene. V was cut by 4 bases and J by 4 bases, with 18 bases left in between.

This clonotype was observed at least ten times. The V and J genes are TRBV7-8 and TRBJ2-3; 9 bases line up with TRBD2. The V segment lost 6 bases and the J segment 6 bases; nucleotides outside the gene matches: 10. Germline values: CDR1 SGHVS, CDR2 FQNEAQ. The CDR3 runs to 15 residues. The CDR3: CASRHEAGGGDTQYF. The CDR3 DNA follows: TGTGCCAGCAGACACGAAGCGGGGGGAGGTGATACGCAGTATTTT.

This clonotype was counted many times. The CDR3 here is CASSQGRGSSTDTQYF. CDR3 sequence (DNA): TGCGCCAGCAGCCAGGGACGAGGCTCTAGCACAGATACGCAGTATTTT. The chain has TRBV5-1 and TRBJ2-3; possibly TRBD1 or TRBD2 for D (5 bases each). This CDR3 has 16 amino acids. V was cut by 4 bases and J by 0 bases, with 15 bases left in between. Germline V gene data show CDR1 as SGHRS and CDR2 as YFSETQ. The full variable domain, completed using reference TRBV5-1 and TRBJ2-3, is KAGVTQTPRYLIKTRGQQVTLSCSPISGHRSVSWYQQTPGQGLQFLFEYFSETQRNKGNFPGRFSGRQFSNSRSEMNVSTLELGDSALYLCASSQGRGSSTDTQYFGPGTRLTVL.

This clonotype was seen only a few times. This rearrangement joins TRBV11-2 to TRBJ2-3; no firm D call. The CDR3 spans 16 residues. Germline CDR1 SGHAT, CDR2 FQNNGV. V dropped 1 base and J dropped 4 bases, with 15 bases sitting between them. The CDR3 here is CASSLVPLRRADTQYF. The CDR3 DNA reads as TGTGCCAGCAGCTTAGTACCGCTAAGAAGAGCAGATACGCAGTATTTT.

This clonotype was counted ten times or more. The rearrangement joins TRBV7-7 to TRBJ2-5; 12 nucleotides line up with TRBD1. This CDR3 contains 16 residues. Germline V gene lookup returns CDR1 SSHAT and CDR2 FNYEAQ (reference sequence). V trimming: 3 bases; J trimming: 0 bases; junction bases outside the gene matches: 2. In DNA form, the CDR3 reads TGTGCCAGCAGCTTGGGACAGGGGGCGCACCAAGAGACCCAGTACTTC. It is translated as CASSLGQGAHQETQYF.

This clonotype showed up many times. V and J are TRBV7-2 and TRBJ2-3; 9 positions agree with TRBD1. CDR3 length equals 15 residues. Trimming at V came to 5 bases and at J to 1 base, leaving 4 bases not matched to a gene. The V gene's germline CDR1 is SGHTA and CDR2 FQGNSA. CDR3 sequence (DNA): TGTGCCAGCAGCCCGGGACAGGGCCGCACAGATACGCAGTATTTT. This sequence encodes CASSPGQGRTDTQYF.

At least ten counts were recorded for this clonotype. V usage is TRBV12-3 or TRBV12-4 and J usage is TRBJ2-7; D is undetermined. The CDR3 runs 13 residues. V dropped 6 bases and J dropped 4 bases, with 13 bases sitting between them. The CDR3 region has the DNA TGTGCCAGCAGGACTTCGGGTGCGTACGAGCAGTACTTC. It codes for CASRTSGAYEQYF.

CDR3 coding DNA: TGTGCCAGCAGCTTGGGCCAGGGCAGGCTGAAGGCTGAAGCTTTCTTT. Translation gives CASSLGQGRLKAEAFF. The chain carries TRBV11-2 and TRBJ1-1, with a tentative D call TRBD1 (5 bases). The CDR3 is made up of 16 amino acids. V shed 3 bases and J shed 6 bases, with 20 bases lying between them. CDR1 is SGHAT, CDR2 FQNNGV, per germline.

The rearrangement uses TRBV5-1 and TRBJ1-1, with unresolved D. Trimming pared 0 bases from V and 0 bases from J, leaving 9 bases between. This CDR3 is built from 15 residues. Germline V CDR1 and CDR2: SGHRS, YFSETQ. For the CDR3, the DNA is TGCGCCAGCAGCTTGGCCCTGGGTATGAACACTGAAGCTTTCTTT. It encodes CASSLALGMNTEAFF.